This T cell receptor beta chain was observed in a study of cytomegalovirus exposure and HLA in healthy donors. The wider study: The 90 to 150 validation repertoires used a platform that matched the one used for the approximately 610 first-cohort repertoires, as a later analysis reported.

TCRdb keeps only in-frame clones here, not all; method: immunoSEQ multiplex PCR. The repertoire includes about 110,000 clones, about 85% of them detected once, and approximately 3% sits in the top ten. For this clone: Its antigen is unidentified.

General study results and limits: Most TCR sequences proved rare, with some public TCRs found in many donors. Listed as cytomegalovirus-associated were around 160 TCR beta chains.

The donors were part of the validation cohort, which consisted of more than 90 subjects and was separate from the first cohort of about 670 subjects. The V gene end was trimmed by 5 bases and the J gene end by 4 bases; junction bases not matched to a gene: 4. The germline CDR1 and CDR2 sequences are LNHNV and YYDKDF (reference sequence). CDR3 length: 14 residues. The sequence came from a young woman in good health and CMV-seronegative. The chain links TRBV15 to TRBJ2-1; 8 bases align to TRBD2. What was sequenced was PBMCs. CDR3 DNA sequence: TGTGCCACCAGCGGACCTAGCGGGTACAATGAGCAGTTCTTC. Translated, it gives CATSGPSGYNEQFF.